This TCR beta chain was observed in a study of blood T cell repertoires in COVID-19 (dated by TCRdb to the early 2020s). As for the study more broadly: The collaborator samples originated in the United States, Italy and Spain and spanned the acute and convalescent phases of COVID-19. The prospective study material was composed of cDNA or gDNA derived from T cells, B-cell-depleted T cells, or PBMCs. A de-identified subject ID, COVID-19 status, age in years and sex were almost always included in the sample metadata. HLA class I and class II types, where available, came from metadata supplied by the sample provider rather than from assay-based typing. Subjects who had been exposed to COVID-19, were actively infected with it, or had recovered from it provided the deeply sampled blood TCRbeta repertoires that made up the dataset. The repertoires were released in a freely available public database intended as a resource for research on the immune response to SARS-CoV-2. The samples were drawn from the first 160 participants of the ongoing ImmuneRACE study and from 1,200 or so subjects provided by 6 global collaborators.

TCRbeta CDR3 regions were amplified from genomic DNA by means of the immunoSEQ Assay, a bias-controlled multiplex PCR. Turning to the authors' computational methods: Nucleated cell counts per sample were estimated from amplification of reference gene primers within the assay. Sequence reads were collapsed and filtered to measure the absolute abundance of every unique TCRbeta CDR3 rearrangement. Productive Simpson clonality was computed per sample as the square root of Simpson's diversity index over productive rearrangements. TCRdb took over this immuneACCESS table, retaining in-frame rearrangements with V and J assigned. Such tables are incomplete; in checked studies, under half of the missing clones stem from an unresolved V gene, and the remainder is unexplained. From that table come the V and J calls and clone size; the DNA was used to work out D and trimming. This sample has 200,000 to 250,000 clones in its table, and around 84% of those were observed once. The ten most abundant clones make up approximately 0.89% of the sample.

As for this clone: Which antigen it targets is not known. Per-nucleotide qualities are absent, and no much larger clonotype sits a single base away.

The CDR3 measures 15 amino acids from cysteine to phenylalanine. Only the CDR3 DNA stays, 45 bases, in frame from base 1. V is cut back by 6 bases and J by 8 bases, with 9 bases in the junction unmatched. In the germline V gene (reference sequence), CDR1 corresponds to MNHNY and CDR2 to SVGAGI. Each collaborating institution followed its own protocols to collect whole blood in K2EDTA tubes. For TCRbeta analysis, collaborator samples were shipped as frozen whole blood, as isolated PBMCs, or as DNA extracted from either sample type. The paper as a whole reports these results and caveats: The amount of clinical and demographic metadata varied by source and participant and was provided uncurated.

The sequence came from a man aged 35-49 years with acute or convalescent COVID-19. Sequenced: peripheral blood. The chain links TRBV6-6 with TRBJ2-1, with 11 middle bases fitting TRBD2. The nucleotide sequence is given as TGTGCCAGCAGCCCCAATAGCGGGGGGGCTTATGAGCAGTTCTTC. This is translated as CASSPNSGGAYEQFF.